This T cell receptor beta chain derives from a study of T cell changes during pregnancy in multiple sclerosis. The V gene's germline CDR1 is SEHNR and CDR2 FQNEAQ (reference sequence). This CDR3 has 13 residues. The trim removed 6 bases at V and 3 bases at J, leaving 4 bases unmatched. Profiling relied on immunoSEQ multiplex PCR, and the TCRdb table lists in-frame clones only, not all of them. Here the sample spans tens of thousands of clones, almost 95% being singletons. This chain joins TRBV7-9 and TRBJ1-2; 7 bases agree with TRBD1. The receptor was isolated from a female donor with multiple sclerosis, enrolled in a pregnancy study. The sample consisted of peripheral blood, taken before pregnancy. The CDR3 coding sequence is TGTGCCAGCAGTTCAGGGGGTGACTATGGCTACACCTTC. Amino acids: CASSSGGDYGYTF.